The 27 T cell receptor beta chains given below trace back to one sample, sequenced in a study of T-cell reconstitution after alpha-beta-depleted transplantation in children. Unique molecular identifiers were incorporated into the prepared TCRbeta library. Using its own MiXCR run on the PCR reads, TCRdb lists one record per CDR3 protein. The sample gives about 540,000 distinct CDR3 sequences, about 17% of which show up once; around 3.3% is in the top ten. This specimen consisted of PBMCs from the stem cell graft donor, obtained from the stem cell graft. The receptors come from a human donor who donated a stem cell graft to a child with acute lymphoblastic leukemia.

This clonotype was seen a handful of times. The V gene is TRBV6-5, the J gene TRBJ2-1; 7 nucleotides agree with TRBD2. Germline values: CDR1 MNHEY, CDR2 SVGAGI. This CDR3 contains 15 residues. The V gene end was trimmed by 4 bases and the J gene end by 6 bases; junction bases not matched to a gene: 9. CDR3 DNA sequence: TGTGCCAGCAGTTTCCGACTAGCCCGAGGCAATGAGCAGTTCTTC. This translates into CASSFRLARGNEQFF.

The rearrangement uses TRBV7-3 and TRBJ2-1; the D gene is possibly TRBD2 (6 bases). The V end lost 2 bases, the J end lost 5 bases, and 10 bases lay between the germline ends. Germline V lookup: CDR1 SGHTA, CDR2 FQGTGA. The CDR3 spans 14 residues. CDR3 in amino acids: CASSLSGGNNEQFF. CDR3 nucleotides: TGTGCCAGCAGCTTATCTGGAGGGAACAATGAGCAGTTCTTC.

The chain has TRBV19 and TRBJ1-1; 7 bases fit TRBD1. The CDR3 covers 14 residues. With V trimmed by 6 bases and J by 5 bases, 9 bases remained unmatched. In germline, CDR1 is LNHDA, CDR2 SQIVND (reference sequence). CDR3 coding DNA: TGTGCCAGTAGGCCCGACAGGGACCGAACTGAAGCTTTCTTT. This translates into CASRPDRDRTEAFF.

This clonotype was seen only a few times. The chain joins TRBV20-1 to TRBJ1-5; D remains unclear. The germline CDR1 and CDR2 sequences are DFQATT and SNEGSKA (reference sequence). V was trimmed by 8 bases and J by 1 base, leaving 9 bases between them. This CDR3 has 12 amino acids. Here the CDR3 reads CSTAGSNQPQHF. The CDR3 DNA reads TGCAGTACAGCCGGGAGCAATCAGCCCCAGCATTTT.

V and J are TRBV5-1 and TRBJ2-1; 10 positions agree with TRBD2. This CDR3 is built from 14 residues. V lost 4 bases and J lost 8; bases outside the gene matches: 6. The germline V gene encodes CDR1 SGHRS and CDR2 YFSETQ. The CDR3 loop reads CASSQPLAGDEQFF. The CDR3, as DNA: TGCGCCAGCAGCCAGCCCCTAGCGGGGGATGAGCAGTTCTTC.

This clonotype was observed a few times. V is TRBV2 and J is TRBJ1-5; 7 positions agree with TRBD1. Germline CDR1 reads SNHLY; CDR2 reads FYNNEI. The J segment lost 5 bases and the V segment lost 7 bases, leaving 8 bases of the junction unmatched. The CDR3 is 14 amino acids. The DNA of the CDR3 is TGTGCCAGCAAGAGACAGGGAAGGGATCAGCCCCAGCATTTT. This translates into CASKRQGRDQPQHF. The full variable domain, its missing parts supplied by reference TRBV2 and TRBJ1-5, is EPEVTQTPSHQVTQMGQEVILRCVPISNHLYFYWYRQILGQKVEFLVSFYNNEISEKSEIFDDQFSVERPDGSNFTLKIRSTKLEDSAMYFCASKRQGRDQPQHFGDGTRLSIL.

This clonotype was picked up a small number of times. The V and J genes are TRBV30 and TRBJ1-2; no reliable D call. The CDR3 runs 13 residues. V lost 4 bases, J lost 5 bases, and 14 bases lay in between. Germline loops: CDR1 GTSNPN, CDR2 SVGIG (reference sequence). As DNA, the CDR3 is TGTGCCTGGATGGCCCTCAGTGTTTATGGCTACACCTTC. Translated, it gives CAWMALSVYGYTF.

The V call is TRBV5-1, the J call TRBJ2-7; 9 positions match TRBD2. Germline lookup yields CDR1 SGHRS and CDR2 YFSETQ. The CDR3 has 15 residues. V lost 1 base and J lost 3; bases outside the gene matches: 5. CDR3 sequence reads: CASSLSTTSGYEQYF. CDR3 in DNA: TGCGCCAGCAGCTTGTCCACGACTAGCGGCTACGAGCAGTACTTC.

This clonotype was observed a handful of times. The rearrangement links TRBV4-1 to TRBJ2-7; 8 bases align to TRBD2. From germline, CDR1 is MGHRA and CDR2 YSYEKL. The ends lost 0 bases at V and 4 bases at J; junction bases unmatched: 5. The CDR3 has 15 amino acids. The CDR3 DNA reads as TGCGCCAGCAGCCAAGATCGGGGGGGCTTGTACGAGCAGTACTTC. Its protein product is CASSQDRGGLYEQYF.

This clonotype was observed a few times. J is TRBJ2-1 and V is TRBV19, with unresolved D. V gave up 3 bases and J gave up 8 bases, with 5 bases separating them. The CDR3 totals 11 residues. Germline V lookup: CDR1 LNHDA, CDR2 SQIVND (reference sequence). The CDR3 sequence: CASSINYEQFF. CDR3 bases: TGTGCCAGTAGTATTAACTATGAGCAGTTCTTC.

The V gene is TRBV24-1, the J gene TRBJ2-7; D unresolved. Germline V gene sequence: CDR1 KGHDR, CDR2 SFDVKD. This CDR3 contains 15 residues. Trimming took 7 bases from V and 2 from J, leaving 17 bases between them. The CDR3 nucleotides are TGTGCCACCAGCTCAGGAAGAAGGTTCCCCTACGAGCAGTACTTC. Its translation is CATSSGRRFPYEQYF.

The rearrangement links TRBV6-1 to TRBJ1-5; D uncertain. The CDR3 is 15 amino acids. The ends were cut back, 4 bases at V and 1 base at J, with 11 bases in the middle. Germline assignment: CDR1 MNHNS and CDR2 SASEGT. Here the CDR3 reads CASSGLATSNQPQHF. In nucleotides, the CDR3 is TGTGCCAGCAGTGGACTGGCCACGAGCAATCAGCCCCAGCATTTT.

This clonotype was seen a handful of times. The V call is TRBV6-5, the J call TRBJ2-7; TRBD2 matches 13 bases. The V gene end was trimmed by 2 bases and the J gene end by 1 base; junction bases not matched to a gene: 8. The CDR3 has 18 residues. The germline V gene has CDR1 MNHEY and CDR2 SVGAGI. The CDR3 spells CASSYVDPGLAGSYEQYF. DNA for the CDR3: TGTGCCAGCAGTTACGTTGATCCGGGACTAGCGGGATCCTACGAGCAGTACTTC.

This clonotype was counted between two and nine times. The chain combines TRBV5-1 with TRBJ2-5, with TRBD2 matching 7 bases. This CDR3 comprises 15 residues. With 6 bases clipped from V and 1 base from J, the junction kept 9 bases outside the gene matches. Germline V gene lookup returns CDR1 SGHRS and CDR2 YFSETQ. CDR3 nucleotides: TGCGCCAGCAAGAGGGAGGGCGGGTCCCAAGAGACCCAGTACTTC. This sequence encodes CASKREGGSQETQYF.

This clonotype has only a few counts. The rearrangement joins TRBV2 to TRBJ1-1; D gene ambiguous. The CDR3 loop spans 12 amino acids. The V end was cut by 2 bases, the J end by 7 bases, with 8 bases between. From germline, CDR1 is SNHLY and CDR2 FYNNEI. CDR3 in amino acids: CASSERQYEAFF. In DNA form, the CDR3 reads TGTGCCAGCAGTGAACGTCAGTATGAAGCTTTCTTT. Together with reference TRBV2 and TRBJ1-1, the CDR3 gives the full variable domain: EPEVTQTPSHQVTQMGQEVILRCVPISNHLYFYWYRQILGQKVEFLVSFYNNEISEKSEIFDDQFSVERPDGSNFTLKIRSTKLEDSAMYFCASSERQYEAFFGQGTRLTVV.

The chain couples TRBV14 to TRBJ2-1; D is undetermined. The germline V and J ends were trimmed by 2 bases and 10 bases, with 12 bases remaining between them. CDR1 and CDR2 (germline): SGHDN, FVKESK. The CDR3 is made up of 13 amino acids. The CDR3 loop reads CASSQIGVREQFF. CDR3 DNA: TGTGCCAGCAGCCAAATTGGGGTACGGGAGCAGTTCTTC.

The V call is TRBV24-1, the J call TRBJ2-7; D remains ambiguous. Per germline, CDR1 KGHDR and CDR2 SFDVKD. Trimming left V 5 bases short and J 3 bases short, with 7 bases between. The CDR3 sequence is 12 residues long. The CDR3 spells CATSVPDYEQYF. The DNA of the CDR3 is TGTGCCACCAGTGTACCGGACTACGAGCAGTACTTC.

The genes are TRBV27 and TRBJ2-7; maybe TRBD1 (6 bases). V was shortened by 8 bases and J by 3 bases, with 17 bases between the two germline ends. This CDR3 has 14 amino acids. The germline CDR1 and CDR2 sequences are MNHEY and SMNVEV (reference sequence). The CDR3 sequence is CASLHRETNYEQYF. CDR3 bases: TGTGCCAGCCTACACAGGGAGACGAACTACGAGCAGTACTTC.

V is TRBV10-3 and J is TRBJ2-5, with D tentatively TRBD1 or TRBD2 (6 bases each). Trimming took off 3 bases at V and 5 bases at J, with 19 bases between the two ends. CDR3 length equals 16 residues. Germline loops: CDR1 ENHRY, CDR2 SYGVKD. The CDR3 sequence is CAISDLVRGAGETQYF. CDR3 coding DNA: TGTGCCATCAGTGACCTAGTGAGGGGGGCCGGGGAGACCCAGTACTTC.

The chain joins TRBV5-5 to TRBJ2-7; 8 nucleotides line up with TRBD2. Germline lookup yields CDR1 SGHKS and CDR2 YYEKEE (reference sequence). CDR3 length: 15 residues. Trimming cost V 6 bases and J 2 bases; bases outside gene matches: 10. The CDR3 coding sequence is TGTGCCAGCACAGGTCGCGGGAGGTCTCCCTACGAGCAGTACTTC. Protein product: CASTGRGRSPYEQYF.

The V and J genes are TRBV5-1 and TRBJ2-7; 7 bases agree with TRBD1. Germline values: CDR1 SGHRS, CDR2 YFSETQ. The CDR3 loop spans 14 amino acids. Trimming at V came to 4 bases and at J to 2 bases, leaving 6 bases not matched to a gene. In DNA, the CDR3 is TGCGCCAGCAGCACCCGGGACAGCACCTACGAGCAGTACTTC. Translation gives CASSTRDSTYEQYF.

This clonotype was counted a few times. This chain uses TRBV6-4 with TRBJ2-2; 9 bases align to TRBD2. Germline V gene sequence: CDR1 MRHNA, CDR2 SNTAGT. V dropped 4 bases and J dropped 5; count of bases not matched to a gene: 5. There are 15 residues in the CDR3. CDR3 in DNA: TGTGCCAGCAGTGTATTAGCGGGAGCAACCGGGGAGCTGTTTTTT. It is translated as CASSVLAGATGELFF.

This clonotype was counted between two and nine times. The chain combines TRBV2 with TRBJ1-1; TRBD1 might be the D (6 bases). In germline, CDR1 is SNHLY, CDR2 FYNNEI. The CDR3 extends over 12 amino acids. V was cut by 6 bases and J by 10 bases, with 15 bases left in between. The CDR3 spells CASSVRDIRAFF. Written as DNA, the CDR3 is TGTGCCAGCAGCGTCCGGGACATAAGAGCTTTCTTT.

This clonotype has at least ten counts. This sequence joins TRBV12-3 or TRBV12-4 and TRBJ1-2; D ambiguous. V gave up 3 bases and J gave up 4 bases, with 3 bases separating them. This CDR3 has 11 residues. For the CDR3, the DNA is TGTGCCAGCAGTTTGAGCTATGGCTACACCTTC. Its translation: CASSLSYGYTF.

This clonotype has a handful of counts. The V and J genes are TRBV7-9 and TRBJ2-2; a possible D gene is TRBD2 (5 bases). Between the trimmed V and J ends, which lost 5 bases and 4 bases, there was a span of 17 bases. The CDR3 is 16 residues long. Germline V gene sequence: CDR1 SEHNR, CDR2 FQNEAQ (reference sequence). The CDR3 DNA is TGTGCCAGCAGCGCGGACTCTTACTGGGGCACCGGGGAGCTGTTTTTT. Protein sequence: CASSADSYWGTGELFF.

This clonotype was observed a single time. The chain joins TRBV11-2 to TRBJ2-5; TRBD2 might be the D (5 bases). The CDR3 is 14 residues long. CDR1 is SGHAT and CDR2 is FQNNGV in the germline V gene. V shed 0 bases and J shed 5 bases, with 10 bases lying between them. CDR3 DNA: TGTGCCAGCAGCTTAGACTACTCGGGGGAGACCCAGTACTTC. Translated: CASSLDYSGETQYF.

This clonotype has a single count. The chain employs TRBV29-1 and TRBJ2-2; no firm D call. Germline CDR1 SQVTM, CDR2 ANQGSEA. This CDR3 spans 12 amino acids. Deletions cut 6 bases from V and 1 base from J, with 6 bases between. The CDR3, as DNA: TGCAGCGTCCAAGAGAACACCGGGGAGCTGTTTTTT. Translated, it gives CSVQENTGELFF.